This T cell receptor (beta chain) was captured in a study of response to subunit inactivated influenza vaccine. Regarding the study as a whole: Seasonal influenza vaccination, on each occasion, was suggested by the authors to recruit few new T cells.

This clonotype came up a few times. Its specificity is not known. CDR3 length: 14 amino acids. Germline assignment: CDR1 SGHAT and CDR2 FQNNGV. Trimming removed 4 bases at V and 4 bases at J, with 12 bases between. TCRdb re-analysed the RT-PCR reads in MiXCR, keeping a single row per CDR3 protein. The table has approximately 500,000 distinct CDR3 sequences, 10% to 15% seen once; the top ten hold over 10%. V is TRBV11-2 and J is TRBJ2-3, with D possibly TRBD1 on 5 matching bases. This receptor was taken from a man aged 45-65 years who received an inactivated influenza vaccine. Sequenced here: PBMCs from blood, sampled 40 to 50 days after vaccination. Written as DNA, the CDR3 is TGTGCCAGCAGCTCCTTTGAAGGGGCAGATACGCAGTATTTT. As protein: CASSSFEGADTQYF.